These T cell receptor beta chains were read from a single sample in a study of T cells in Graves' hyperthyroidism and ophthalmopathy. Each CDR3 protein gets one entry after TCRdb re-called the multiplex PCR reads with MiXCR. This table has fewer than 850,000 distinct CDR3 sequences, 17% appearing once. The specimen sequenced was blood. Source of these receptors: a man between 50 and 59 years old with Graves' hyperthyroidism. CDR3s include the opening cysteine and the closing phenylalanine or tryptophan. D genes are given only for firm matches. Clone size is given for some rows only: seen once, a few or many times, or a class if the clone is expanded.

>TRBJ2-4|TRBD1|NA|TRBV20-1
CSATDRGYAKNIQYF
TGCAGTGCCACGGACAGGGGGTATGCCAAAAACATTCAGTACTTC
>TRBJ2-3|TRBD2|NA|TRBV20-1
CSARNSGRFTDTQYF
TGCAGTGCTAGAAATAGCGGGAGGTTCACAGATACGCAGTATTTT
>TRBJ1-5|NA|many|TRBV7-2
CASSLIGRANQPQHF
TGTGCCAGCAGCTTAATCGGAAGGGCCAATCAGCCCCAGCATTTT
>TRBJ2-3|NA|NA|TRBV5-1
CASSADRFNTDTQYF
TGCGCCAGCAGCGCTGACAGATTCAACACAGATACGCAGTATTTT
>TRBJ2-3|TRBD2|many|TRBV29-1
CSVETGTSGRVLDTQYF
TGCAGCGTTGAAACCGGGACTAGCGGGAGAGTTTTAGATACGCAGTATTTT
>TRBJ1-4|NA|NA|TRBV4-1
CASSRFGQPNEKLFF
TGCGCCAGCAGCCGGTTTGGCCAGCCTAATGAAAAACTGTTTTTT
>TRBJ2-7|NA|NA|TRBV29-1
CSVEDQQGGNYEQYF
TGCAGCGTTGAAGATCAGCAGGGTGGAAACTACGAGCAGTACTTC
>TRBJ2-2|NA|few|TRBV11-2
CVSAVGLTGELFF
TGTGTCAGTGCTGTGGGACTCACCGGGGAGCTGTTTTTT
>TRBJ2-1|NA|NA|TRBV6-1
CASRWGGAQDYNEQFF
TGTGCCAGCAGGTGGGGTGGGGCGCAGGACTACAATGAGCAGTTCTTC
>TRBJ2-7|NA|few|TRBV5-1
CASSPRAGVYYEQYF
TGCGCCAGCAGCCCCCGGGCAGGGGTCTACTACGAGCAGTACTTC
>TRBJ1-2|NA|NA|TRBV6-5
CASSSREGGYTF
TGTGCCAGCAGTTCCCGGGAGGGAGGCTACACCTTC
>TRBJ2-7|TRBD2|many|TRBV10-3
CAIRAGTSGEPYEQYF
TGTGCCATCAGGGCCGGGACTAGCGGGGAACCCTACGAGCAGTACTTC
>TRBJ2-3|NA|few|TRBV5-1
CASSPLMGRRQGTDTQYF
TGCGCCAGCAGCCCTTTAATGGGTCGACGGCAAGGCACAGATACGCAGTATTTT
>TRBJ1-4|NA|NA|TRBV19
CASTHGPSTNEKLFF
TGTGCCAGTACTCACGGACCTTCAACTAATGAAAAACTGTTTTTT
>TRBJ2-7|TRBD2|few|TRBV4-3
CASSQDLGTSGRADYEQYF
TGCGCCAGCAGCCAAGATCTCGGGACTAGCGGGAGGGCCGACTACGAGCAGTACTTC
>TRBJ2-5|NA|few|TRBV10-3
CAISGAQETQYF
TGTGCCATCAGTGGGGCCCAAGAGACCCAGTACTTC
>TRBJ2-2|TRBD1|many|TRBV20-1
CSARDGQQGGGELFF
TGCAGTGCTAGAGATGGACAACAGGGGGGCGGGGAGCTGTTTTTT
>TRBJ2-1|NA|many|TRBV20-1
CSASGTATYNEQFF
TGCAGTGCTAGTGGGACTGCTACCTACAATGAGCAGTTCTTC
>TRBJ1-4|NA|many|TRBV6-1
CATQPGRGGGEKLFF
TGTGCCACCCAACCGGGCAGGGGTGGGGGTGAAAAACTGTTTTTT
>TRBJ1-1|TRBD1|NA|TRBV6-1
CASNRDREAEAFF
TGTGCCAGCAACCGGGACAGGGAGGCTGAAGCTTTCTTT
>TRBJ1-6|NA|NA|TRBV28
CASSFSNGQLYNSPLHF
TGTGCCAGCAGTTTCTCTAACGGGCAGCTCTATAATTCACCCCTCCACTTT
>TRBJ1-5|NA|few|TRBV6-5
CASSYSRAGNQPQHF
TGTGCCAGCAGTTACAGCAGGGCAGGCAATCAGCCCCAGCATTTT
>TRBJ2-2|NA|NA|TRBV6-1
CASSEWIVGAHTGELFF
TGTGCCAGCAGTGAATGGATAGTGGGAGCCCACACCGGGGAGCTGTTTTTT
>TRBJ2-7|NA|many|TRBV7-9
CASSPSRQVYEQYF
TGTGCCAGCAGCCCATCCCGACAGGTCTACGAGCAGTACTTC
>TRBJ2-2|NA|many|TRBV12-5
CASGRDSGPTGELFF
TGTGCTAGTGGTCGGGACTCGGGGCCCACCGGGGAGCTGTTTTTT
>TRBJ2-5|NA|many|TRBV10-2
CASRQDNFEETQYF
TGCGCCAGCAGGCAAGACAACTTCGAAGAGACCCAGTACTTC
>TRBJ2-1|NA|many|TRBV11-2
CASSLDRVGAVDEQFF
TGTGCCAGCAGCTTAGATCGGGTAGGGGCCGTCGATGAGCAGTTCTTC
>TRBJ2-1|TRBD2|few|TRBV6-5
CASSYVTSGRSEQFF
TGTGCCAGCAGTTATGTGACTAGCGGGAGAAGTGAGCAGTTCTTC
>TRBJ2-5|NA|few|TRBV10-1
CASSESSGAAETQYF
TGCGCCAGCAGTGAGTCCTCAGGGGCGGCGGAGACCCAGTACTTC
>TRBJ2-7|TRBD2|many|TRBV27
CASSLTSGTEEQYF
TGTGCCAGCAGTTTGACTAGCGGGACGGAGGAGCAGTACTTC
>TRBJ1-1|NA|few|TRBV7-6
CASSLYNPQMNTEAFF
TGTGCCAGCAGCCTATATAACCCCCAAATGAACACTGAAGCTTTCTTT
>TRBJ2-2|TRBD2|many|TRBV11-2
CASSQTSGRRTGELFF
TGTGCCAGCAGCCAGACTAGCGGGAGACGAACCGGGGAGCTGTTTTTT
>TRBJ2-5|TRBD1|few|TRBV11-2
CASSPPGTGLGETQYF
TGTGCCAGCAGCCCCCCCGGGACAGGGCTTGGGGAGACCCAGTACTTC
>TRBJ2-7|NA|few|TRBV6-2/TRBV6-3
CASRARQVILHEQYF
TGTGCCAGCAGAGCAAGACAGGTTATCCTACACGAGCAGTACTTC
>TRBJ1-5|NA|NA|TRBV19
CASSIGAYGNQPQHF
TGTGCCAGTAGTATAGGGGCCTATGGCAATCAGCCCCAGCATTTT
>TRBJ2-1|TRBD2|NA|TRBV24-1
CATGILGTSPPQGQFF
TGTGCCACCGGGATACTCGGGACTAGCCCACCACAAGGGCAGTTCTTC
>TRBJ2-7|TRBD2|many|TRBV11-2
CASSSLGLAVARNEQYF
TGTGCCAGCAGCTCCCTGGGACTAGCGGTGGCACGGAACGAGCAGTACTTC
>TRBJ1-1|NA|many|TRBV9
CASSVTGMLITEAFF
TGTGCCAGCAGCGTTACAGGGATGTTGATCACTGAAGCTTTCTTT
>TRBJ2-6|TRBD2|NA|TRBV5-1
CASSRTSGSGANVLTF
TGCGCCAGCAGCAGGACTAGCGGGAGTGGGGCCAACGTCCTGACTTTC
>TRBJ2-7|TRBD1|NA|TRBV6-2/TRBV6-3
CASRTGASYEQYF
TGTGCCAGTAGGACAGGAGCTTCCTACGAGCAGTACTTC
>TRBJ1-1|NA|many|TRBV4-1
CASSLPSGRNTEAFF
TGCGCCAGCAGCCTCCCCTCTGGGAGGAACACTGAAGCTTTCTTT
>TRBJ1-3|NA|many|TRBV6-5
CASSYMGRGNTIYF
TGTGCCAGCAGTTACATGGGCCGAGGAAACACCATATATTTT
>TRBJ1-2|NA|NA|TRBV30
CAWSRQDSYGYTF
TGTGCCTGGAGTCGTCAGGACAGCTATGGCTACACCTTC
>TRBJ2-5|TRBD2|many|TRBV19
CASSGTSGTTQYF
TGTGCCAGCTCCGGGACTAGCGGGACTACCCAGTACTTC
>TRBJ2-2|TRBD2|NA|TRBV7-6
CASGSSGRVVGTGELFF
TGTGCCAGCGGTTCCAGCGGGAGGGTGGTCGGCACCGGGGAGCTGTTTTTT
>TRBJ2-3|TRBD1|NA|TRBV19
CASSTRGWTDTQYF
TGTGCCAGTAGTACCAGGGGGTGGACAGATACGCAGTATTTT
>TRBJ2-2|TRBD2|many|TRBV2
CASLREGTGELFF
TGTGCCAGCTTAAGGGAGGGAACCGGGGAGCTGTTTTTT
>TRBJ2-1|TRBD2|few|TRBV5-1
CASSLAWREGPNEQFF
TGCGCCAGCAGCTTGGCCTGGCGGGAGGGCCCCAATGAGCAGTTCTTC
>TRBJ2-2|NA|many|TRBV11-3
CASSHRITSGVGELFF
TGTGCCAGCAGCCACCGGATCACGTCCGGGGTCGGGGAGCTGTTTTTT
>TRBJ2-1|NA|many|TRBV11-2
CASSLGRLYNEQFF
TGTGCCAGCAGCTTAGGTCGCCTCTACAATGAGCAGTTCTTC
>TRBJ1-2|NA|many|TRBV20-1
CSAGDSLYGYTF
TGCAGTGCTGGCGACAGCCTCTATGGCTACACCTTC
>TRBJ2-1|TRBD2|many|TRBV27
CASSSPRLAGVVNEQFF
TGTGCCAGCAGTTCTCCCAGACTAGCGGGAGTTGTCAATGAGCAGTTCTTC
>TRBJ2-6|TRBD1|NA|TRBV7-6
CASRDPTGLSGANVLTF
TGTGCCAGCAGGGACCCGACAGGGCTCTCTGGGGCCAACGTCCTGACTTTC
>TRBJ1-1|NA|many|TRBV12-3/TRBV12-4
CASSLYRETEAFF
TGTGCCAGCAGTCTTTACAGGGAGACTGAAGCTTTCTTT
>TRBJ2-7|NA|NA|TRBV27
CARSSLIETYEQYF
TGTGCCAGAAGTTCCCTCATAGAGACCTACGAGCAGTACTTC
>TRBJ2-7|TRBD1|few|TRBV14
CASSLIGQGANEQYF
TGTGCCAGCAGCCTTATAGGACAGGGGGCCAACGAGCAGTACTTC
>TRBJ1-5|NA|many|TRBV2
CASSVGLQNQPQHF
TGTGCCAGCAGTGTCGGACTCCAGAATCAGCCCCAGCATTTT